Each of the 14 T cell receptor beta chains below was sequenced from the same sample in a study of T-cell memory formation after mild COVID-19. In TCRdb, the 5' RACE reads were re-called with MiXCR into one record per CDR3 protein. The table lists 100,000 to 150,000 distinct CDR3 sequences, about 17% of them singletons. The sample taken for sequencing was PBMCs or a T cell subset sorted from them (not recorded which). Every receptor here comes from a man between 18 and 35 years old who had mild COVID-19 (a few samples of this study predate the infection). Cell type and time point are not known.

The CDR3 DNA reads as TGCAGTGCTAGAGGAGGGCCCACGAACACTGAAGCTTTCTTT. Translated, it gives CSARGGPTNTEAFF. The chain recombines TRBV20-1 with TRBJ1-1; no clear D. The germline V gene encodes CDR1 DFQATT and CDR2 SNEGSKA (reference sequence). Trimming stripped 1 base from V and 1 base from J, with 10 bases between. The CDR3 runs to 14 residues.

This clonotype occurred many times. This rearrangement joins TRBV7-2 to TRBJ2-3, with 12 bases lining up with TRBD2. The germline V gene encodes CDR1 SGHTA and CDR2 FQGNSA. V was pared by 3 bases and J by 4 bases, with 5 bases of the junction left unmatched. The CDR3 is 16 amino acids. CDR3 protein: CASSLYLAGGPDTQYF. CDR3 nucleotide sequence: TGTGCCAGCAGCTTGTATCTAGCGGGGGGGCCAGATACGCAGTATTTT.

CDR3 loop: CASSVGGSDYADTQYF. The CDR3 DNA reads TGTGCCAGCAGCGTAGGAGGGTCGGACTATGCTGATACGCAGTATTTT. The chain employs TRBV9 and TRBJ2-3, with D maybe TRBD2 (6 bases). CDR3 length equals 16 residues. V was cut by 0 bases and J by 6 bases, with 17 bases left in between. CDR1 SGDLS and CDR2 YYNGEE come from the germline V gene.

This clonotype appeared a few times. The rearrangement links TRBV7-9 to TRBJ1-2; TRBD1 might be the D (6 bases). V gave up 6 bases and J gave up 4 bases, with 12 bases separating them. From germline, CDR1 is SEHNR and CDR2 FQNEAQ (reference sequence). This CDR3 region has 13 residues. The CDR3 is CASSLDSTYGYTF. In nucleotides, the CDR3 is TGTGCCAGCAGTCTGGACAGTACCTATGGCTACACCTTC.

The chain carries TRBV28 and TRBJ1-1; D possibly corresponds to TRBD1 (6 bases). The ends were cut back, 4 bases at V and 11 bases at J, with 14 bases in the middle. The CDR3 length is 12 residues. Looked up from germline, CDR1 is MDHEN and CDR2 is SYDVKM. The CDR3 loop is CASSSEDRGAFF. The CDR3 DNA is TGTGCCAGCAGTTCTGAGGACAGAGGGGCTTTCTTT. Supplemented by reference TRBV28 and TRBJ1-1, the full variable domain reads DVKVTQSSRYLVKRTGEKVFLECVQDMDHENMFWYRQDPGLGLRLIYFSYDVKMKEKGDIPEGYSVSREKKERFSLILESASTNQTSMYLCASSSEDRGAFFGQGTRLTVV.

The sample holds a few counts of this clonotype. The chain carries TRBV20-1 and TRBJ2-5, with 8 positions matching TRBD2. This CDR3 is built from 15 residues. Per germline, CDR1 DFQATT and CDR2 SNEGSKA (reference sequence). The junction had 11 bases not matched to a gene; V was cut back by 3 bases and J by 5 bases. The CDR3 nucleotides are TGCAGTGCTAGGCTCGGGGGGGCCGTTTTGGAGACCCAGTACTTC. This translates into CSARLGGAVLETQYF.

In its sample, this clonotype was seen a few times. The chain has TRBV12-3 or TRBV12-4 and TRBJ2-7; TRBD2 might be the D (5 bases). The CDR3 runs to 13 residues. The V end lost 4 bases, the J end lost 5 bases, and 12 bases lay between the germline ends. CDR3 bases: TGTGCCAGCAGTTCGGACGTCGGGAACGAGCAGTACGTC. This codes for CASSSDVGNEQYV.

This clonotype was counted only a few times. This sequence joins TRBV30 and TRBJ2-3; TRBD2 is a possible D gene (6 bases). The CDR3 has 14 amino acids. Germline lookup yields CDR1 GTSNPN and CDR2 SVGIG (reference sequence). Trimming took off 0 bases at V and 4 bases at J, with 11 bases between the two ends. This chain's CDR3 is CAWSVLAVPDTQYF. In nucleotides, the CDR3 is TGTGCCTGGAGTGTATTAGCGGTCCCAGATACGCAGTATTTT.

This chain uses TRBV5-1 with TRBJ1-6, with 10 bases aligning to TRBD1. CDR3 size: 15 residues. V gave up 4 bases and J gave up 9 bases; unmatched junction bases: 7. Germline V gene sequence: CDR1 SGHRS, CDR2 YFSETQ. The CDR3 DNA follows: TGCGCCAGCAGCGTCCGGGACAGGGGAGGTTCACCCCTCCACTTT. It specifies CASSVRDRGGSPLHF.

This clonotype was detected ten times or more. The gene calls are TRBV12-3 or TRBV12-4 and TRBJ2-3; 10 bases match TRBD1. Trimming took 8 bases from V and 4 from J; bases not matched to a gene: 6. The CDR3 is 14 residues long. The chain's CDR3 is CASRQGAGADTQYF. The CDR3 bases are TGTGCCAGCCGACAGGGGGCTGGCGCAGATACGCAGTATTTT.

V usage is TRBV11-2 and J usage is TRBJ1-1; D is ambiguous. The V gene's germline CDR1 is SGHAT and CDR2 FQNNGV. CDR3 length equals 13 residues. V dropped 5 bases and J dropped 1 base, with 8 bases sitting between them. The CDR3 here is CASSAGWNTEAFF. The CDR3 region has the DNA TGTGCCAGCAGCGCCGGTTGGAACACTGAAGCTTTCTTT. The variable domain in full, with the rest retrieved from reference TRBV11-2 and TRBJ1-1, is EAGVAQSPRYKIIEKRQSVAFWCNPISGHATLYWYQQILGQGPKLLIQFQNNGVVDDSQLPKDRFSAERLKGVDSTLKIQPAKLEDSAVYLCASSAGWNTEAFFGQGTRLTVV.

The table lists this clonotype with a few counts. This rearrangement joins TRBV7-8 to TRBJ2-1; D is perhaps TRBD1 or TRBD2 (5 bases each). Germline lookup yields CDR1 SGHVS and CDR2 FQNEAQ. V lost 5 bases and J 9 bases, leaving 20 bases between the germline ends. CDR3 length: 15 residues. The CDR3 reads CASSTGASHLGEQFF. The CDR3 DNA reads as TGTGCCAGCAGCACCGGGGCCAGCCACTTGGGTGAGCAGTTCTTC.

This clonotype was recorded a few times. The chain carries TRBV7-2 and TRBJ2-5; D gene unclear. The germline CDR1 and CDR2 sequences are SGHTA and FQGNSA. Trimming shortened V by 0 bases and J by 1 base, and 9 bases separated the two germline ends. This CDR3 has 15 amino acids. CDR3 DNA sequence: TGTGCCAGCAGCTTAGCAGGGATACGCCAAGAGACCCAGTACTTC. Amino acid sequence: CASSLAGIRQETQYF.

The J gene is TRBJ1-2, the V gene TRBV12-3 or TRBV12-4, with TRBD1 as a possible D gene (6 bases). The CDR3 has 15 residues. V was trimmed by 5 bases and J by 6 bases, leaving 19 bases between them. The CDR3: CASSQRPTGLDGYTF. In DNA, the CDR3 is TGTGCCAGCAGTCAAAGACCTACAGGGCTCGATGGCTACACCTTC.